Following are 18 T cell receptor beta chains from one sample sequenced in a study of T-cell memory formation after mild COVID-19. TCRdb re-derived calls from the 5' RACE reads in MiXCR, one entry per CDR3 protein. The table shows around 200,000 distinct CDR3 sequences, with approximately 30% occurring only once. The specimen sequenced was PBMCs or a T cell subset sorted from them (not recorded which). The source of these receptors is an adult woman who had mild COVID-19 (a few samples of this study predate the infection). Cell type and time point are not known.

The chain couples TRBV18 to TRBJ2-3; D is undetermined. Germline V CDR1 and CDR2: KGHSH, LQKENI. The ends were cut back, 6 bases at V and 5 bases at J, with 18 bases in the middle. The CDR3 is made up of 15 amino acids. CDR3 in amino acids: CASSPPLPSRDTQYF. For the CDR3, the DNA is TGTGCCAGCTCGCCCCCTCTGCCCTCGAGAGATACGCAGTATTTT.

This chain's CDR3 is CASSLTRTEAFF. CDR3 sequence (DNA): TGTGCCAGCAGCTTAACGCGGACTGAAGCTTTCTTT. The chain combines TRBV11-2 with TRBJ1-1; D not resolved. Per germline, CDR1 SGHAT and CDR2 FQNNGV. V was clipped by 2 bases and J by 5 bases, with 6 bases between them. The CDR3 is made up of 12 amino acids.

The rearrangement uses TRBV5-8 and TRBJ2-1; TRBD2 aligns across 12 bases. The CDR3 covers 14 residues. Trimming cost V 7 bases and J 9 bases; bases outside gene matches: 8. Germline CDR1 SGHTS, CDR2 YDEGEE. CDR3 sequence reads: CASLLASGRVEQFF. The CDR3 DNA is TGTGCCAGCCTGTTGGCTAGCGGGAGGGTTGAGCAGTTCTTC.

This rearrangement joins TRBV15 to TRBJ1-5, with D uncertain. V shed 8 bases and J shed 0 bases, with 11 bases lying between them. The germline gives CDR1 LNHNV, CDR2 YYDKDF (reference sequence). The CDR3 has 14 amino acids. The CDR3 reads CATAGESSNQPQHF. The CDR3 DNA reads TGTGCCACCGCAGGAGAATCTAGCAATCAGCCCCAGCATTTT.

This clonotype was seen a few times. This chain joins TRBV12-3 or TRBV12-4 and TRBJ2-4, with D tentatively TRBD2 (6 bases). This CDR3 is 13 amino acids long. Trimming left V 3 bases short and J 5 bases short, with 8 bases between. CDR3 protein: CASSFSGENIQYF. In DNA, the CDR3 is TGTGCCAGCAGTTTTAGCGGAGAAAACATTCAGTACTTC.

J is TRBJ2-5 and V is TRBV5-5; the D is unclear. Looked up from germline, CDR1 is SGHKS and CDR2 is YYEKEE (reference sequence). The CDR3 sequence is 15 residues long. Trimming shortened V by 2 bases and J by 0 bases, and 11 bases separated the two germline ends. CDR3 nucleotides: TGTGCCAGCAGCTTCGCATCTTGGTACCAAGAGACCCAGTACTTC. Amino acids: CASSFASWYQETQYF. Variable domain in full (rest from reference TRBV5-5 and TRBJ2-5): DAGVTQSPTHLIKTRGQQVTLRCSPISGHKSVSWYQQVLGQGPQFIFQYYEKEERGRGNFPDRFSARQFPNYSSELNVNALLLGDSALYLCASSFASWYQETQYFGPGTRLLVL.

This sequence joins TRBV7-9 and TRBJ1-2; 8 nucleotides align to TRBD1. CDR3 length: 16 residues. The germline CDR1 and CDR2 sequences are SEHNR and FQNEAQ (reference sequence). Trimming at V came to 0 bases and at J to 1 base, leaving 4 bases not matched to a gene. CDR3 amino acids: CASSLAGTGINYGYTF. Written as DNA, the CDR3 is TGTGCCAGCAGCTTAGCCGGGACAGGCATTAACTATGGCTACACCTTC.

The V call is TRBV29-1, the J call TRBJ1-5; D remains ambiguous. The length of the CDR3 is 12 residues. V was shortened by 5 bases and J by 4 bases, with 9 bases between the two germline ends. Germline assignment: CDR1 SQVTM and CDR2 ANQGSEA. The CDR3 bases are TGCAGCGTTCAGGACGGAAATCAGCCCCAGCATTTT. Translated, it gives CSVQDGNQPQHF.

This clonotype has more than one count but fewer than ten. The chain carries TRBV3-1 and TRBJ1-1; D is perhaps TRBD1 (5 bases). This CDR3 has 14 amino acids. With 3 bases removed from V and 4 bases from J, the gap between germline ends came to 12 bases. Germline V lookup: CDR1 LGHDT, CDR2 YNNKEL (reference sequence). The CDR3 is CASSHPGLGTEAFF. The CDR3 DNA reads TGTGCCAGCAGCCATCCGGGGCTGGGCACTGAAGCTTTCTTT.

A few counts support this clonotype. The chain links TRBV3-1 to TRBJ2-7; the match to TRBD1 covers 8 bases. V was pared by 4 bases and J by 6 bases, with 8 bases of the junction left unmatched. This CDR3 region has 14 residues. Germline values: CDR1 LGHDT, CDR2 YNNKEL (reference sequence). The CDR3 bases are TGTGCCAGCAGCCGAGGGACAGGCGCGGGCGAGCAGTACTTC. Protein: CASSRGTGAGEQYF.

V gene TRBV13 combines with J gene TRBJ2-1, with D tentatively TRBD1 (5 bases). The CDR3 is made up of 15 amino acids. The germline V gene has CDR1 PRHDT and CDR2 FYEKMQ (reference sequence). With 2 bases removed from V and 2 bases from J, the gap between germline ends came to 10 bases. The CDR3 nucleotides read TGTGCCAGCAGCTTAAGGGGTAGGCCCTACAATGAGCAGTTCTTC. Protein sequence: CASSLRGRPYNEQFF.

This clonotype was counted a few times. This chain joins TRBV4-1 and TRBJ2-7; 9 nucleotides match TRBD1. Germline-derived CDR1 and CDR2 are MGHRA and YSYEKL. V gave up 2 bases and J gave up 3 bases; unmatched junction bases: 5. There are 15 residues in the CDR3. The CDR3 is CASSQPWDRVYEQYF. The CDR3, as DNA: TGCGCCAGCAGCCAACCATGGGACAGGGTCTACGAGCAGTACTTC.

The gene calls are TRBV5-4 and TRBJ2-3, with 8 nucleotides matching TRBD2. V was pared by 3 bases and J by 0 bases, with 6 bases of the junction left unmatched. This CDR3 contains 16 residues. Germline-derived CDR1 and CDR2 are SGHNT and YYREEE (reference sequence). CDR3 sequence (DNA): TGTGCCAGCAGCTCGGGACTAGTTCGTAGCACAGATACGCAGTATTTT. Protein: CASSSGLVRSTDTQYF. Supplemented by reference TRBV5-4 and TRBJ2-3, the full variable domain reads ETGVTQSPTHLIKTRGQQVTLRCSSQSGHNTVSWYQQALGQGPQFIFQYYREEENGRGNFPPRFSGLQFPNYSSELNVNALELDDSALYLCASSSGLVRSTDTQYFGPGTRLTVL.

This clonotype has only a few counts. This rearrangement joins TRBV15 to TRBJ2-5; a possible D gene is TRBD2 (6 bases). The length of the CDR3 is 15 residues. CDR1 is LNHNV, CDR2 YYDKDF, per germline (reference sequence). V gave up 2 bases and J gave up 4 bases, with 14 bases separating them. Here the CDR3 reads CATSRLSTAGETQYF. The CDR3 bases are TGTGCCACCAGCAGACTCTCCACAGCGGGAGAGACCCAGTACTTC.

V and J are TRBV2 and TRBJ2-1, with a possible D match to TRBD2 (7 bases). The CDR3 runs to 14 residues. With 7 bases removed from V and 0 bases from J, the gap between germline ends came to 10 bases. Germline V lookup: CDR1 SNHLY, CDR2 FYNNEI. CDR3 in DNA: TGTGCCAGCATTGGGGGGGCCTCCTACAATGAGCAGTTCTTC. Its translation is CASIGGASYNEQFF.

This chain connects TRBV5-1 to TRBJ2-7; 8 nucleotides match TRBD1. With 2 bases clipped from V and 5 bases from J, the junction kept 6 bases outside the gene matches. The CDR3 sequence is 14 residues long. The germline CDR1 and CDR2 sequences are SGHRS and YFSETQ. The CDR3 DNA reads as TGCGCCAGCAGCTTTCGACAGGGGATCGACGAGCAGTACTTC. Protein: CASSFRQGIDEQYF.

J is TRBJ1-3 and V is TRBV7-2, with 8 nucleotides matching TRBD1. The CDR3 is 17 amino acids. J lost 0 bases, V lost 0 bases, and 4 bases had no gene match. From germline, CDR1 is SGHTA and CDR2 FQGNSA. The CDR3 region has the DNA TGTGCCAGCAGCTTAGCCCGGGACAGGACCTCTGGAAACACCATATATTTT. Translated, it gives CASSLARDRTSGNTIYF.

This clonotype was observed a few times. The gene calls are TRBV7-6 and TRBJ2-1; 10 bases align to TRBD1. Losses at the gene ends were 0 bases for V and 9 bases for J; bases not matched to a gene: 2. The CDR3 has 14 residues. In germline, CDR1 is SGHVS, CDR2 FNYEAQ. CDR3 sequence reads: CASSLATGGPEQFF. In DNA, the CDR3 is TGTGCCAGCAGCTTAGCGACAGGGGGCCCTGAGCAGTTCTTC.